This T cell receptor beta chain was retrieved from a study of blood T cell repertoires in COVID-19. About the study: The United States, Italy and Spain provided the acute and convalescent COVID-19 samples. Sample material is recorded as cDNA or gDNA derived from T cells, B-cell-depleted T cells, or PBMCs.

As processed by the authors: The authors estimated nucleated cell counts from reference gene primer amplification. The data were produced by immunoSEQ multiplex PCR, yet TCRdb's version contains in-frame clones alone and is incomplete. V and J calls and clone size are copied from that table; D and trimming were computed from the DNA. The table lists around 120,000 clones, 60% to 85% of them singletons. This TCR was recovered from a man between 70 and 80 years old with acute or convalescent COVID-19. The sequenced sample consisted of peripheral blood.

The CDR3 DNA sequence: TGTGCCTGGAGTGTGGACAGGGGAGGTGAGGACATTCAGTACTTC. It yields the protein CAWSVDRGGEDIQYF. The chain recombines TRBV30 with TRBJ2-4; TRBD1 agrees at 9 bases. Germline values: CDR1 GTSNPN, CDR2 SVGIG (reference sequence). V lost 0 bases, J lost 8 bases, and 8 bases stayed unmatched. The CDR3 runs to 15 residues.